This T cell receptor beta chain was documented in a study of shared clonotypes between healthy human individuals (dated by TCRdb to the early 2020s). Regarding the research as a whole: The cohort comprised a couple of women and a few men aged 18 to 49 years. For each donor, CD4 naive and CD4 memory were each run on three plates, CD8 naive on two plates, and CD8 memory on one plate. To estimate repertoire size and how much clonotype sharing occurs between individuals, the study deeply sequenced the blood TCR repertoires of roughly 5 healthy adults. Libraries were prepared and TCR repertoires were sequenced by different laboratories using diverse techniques, in order to increase sequencing depth and limit assay-specific biases. Between about 0.8 and 9.5 billion PBMCs per donor were obtained by leukapheresis. What the authors observed across the whole study: Because the study included only a small number of donors, the genetic and exposure-history diversity represented was limited. Rarefaction of sorted-subset datasets indicated incomplete sequencing despite the large sequencing depth. Larger estimated clonotype richness was generally found for naive subsets than for memory subsets. About 5% of naive CD4, 3.5% of naive CD8, about 2.1% of memory CD4, and 0.35% to 0.5% of memory CD8 clonotypes were shared across a few donors. Compared with non-shared clonotypes, clonotypes shared by all four sorted-subset donors had higher generation probabilities. Pairwise subsampling led to the expectation that sequencing depth would affect the degree of clonotype sharing among donors. Only blood was sampled, and tissue TCR repertoires likely differ from those in blood.

Trimming removed 4 bases from V and 0 bases from J, leaving 5 bases between the germline ends. CDR1 and CDR2 are drawn from the germline V gene: SGHRS, YFSETQ. Including the terminal cysteine and phenylalanine, the CDR3 comprises 13 residues. The read is trimmed to its CDR3 DNA, 39 bases read in frame from base 1. Using the deep immunoSEQ assay, multiplex PCR amplified TCR CDR3 regions from genomic DNA. Extracted genomic DNA from each cell subset was distributed evenly across all wells of several immunoSEQ 96-well plates, and each plate was treated as a replicate. For sorted subsets, each replicate PCR was loaded with 200 ng genomic DNA, equivalent to 25,000 to 30,000 T cell genomes. The purified libraries were quantified using a Qubit 3.0 fluorometer, sized with a Bioanalyzer 2100, and then quantified again using the KAPA Library Quantification kit. Every immunoSEQ 96-well plate was sequenced on a separate single-read 150-cycle Illumina NextSeq 550 flow cell. Concerning the study's data processing: Because only junctional sequences without quality scores were contained in the immunoSEQ output, filtering matching that applied to full-length reads could not be performed. To assign V/J genes and CDR3, sequences were annotated against IMGT germline references using PyIR, a Python wrapper for IgBLAST v1.9. Any read was removed if the V/J assignment was weak (E-value above 1e-6), the CDR3 was missing, or the read contained stop codons, out-of-frame junctions, or ambiguous translated residues. V3J clonotypes were defined as sequences sharing an identical inferred V gene, J gene, and CDR3 amino acid sequence. The percentage overlap between two repertoires was calculated by dividing the number of shared unique clonotypes by the size of the smaller repertoire. Repertoire richness was assessed with RTK rarefaction, the Chao1 estimator, and Recon v2.1 estimates of unobserved clonotypes. Generation probabilities were computed with OLGA for all TCRbeta clonotypes obtained by the gDNA method from a handful of donors. TCRdb retrieved this table from immuneACCESS and kept in-frame rearrangements only. Not all clones are present; in checked studies, unresolved V genes account for under half, and no reason is known for the remainder. V, J and clone size are those of that table, while D and trimming were read from the DNA. Recorded for this sample are roughly 500,000 clones; around 96% of them occurred a single time. The top ten clonotypes cover about 0.057% of the sample.

The donors were healthy, HIV-negative adults who had no recently reported acute infections or vaccinations. Only Caucasian adults living in Nashville, Tennessee, USA were represented among the donors. CD4+ T cells were enriched by magnetic negative selection; naive cells were then positively selected on CD45RA, and the negative fraction formed the memory subset. Blood was collected by leukapheresis, and PBMCs were isolated by Ficoll-Histopaque density gradient centrifugation and then cryopreserved in liquid nitrogen vapor phase. Analytical flow cytometry was used to check the purity and quantity of each magnetically sorted T cell population. From each sorted fraction, genomic DNA was isolated and quantified by UV absorbance on a Nanodrop 2000c. This clone was recorded once. The antigen it recognizes is unknown. Base qualities are missing; no much larger clone stands one base away.

The receptor was isolated from a woman between 25 and 40 years old in good health. The chain links TRBV5-1 with TRBJ1-5; the D gene is not confidently resolved. The sequenced sample consisted of naive CD4+ T cells sorted from blood. The sample's cell subset or site label, decoded: CD45RA+ positively selected. The CDR3 region has the sequence CASSTDSNQPQHF. The DNA sequence follows: TGCGCCAGCAGCACGGATAGCAATCAGCCCCAGCATTTT.